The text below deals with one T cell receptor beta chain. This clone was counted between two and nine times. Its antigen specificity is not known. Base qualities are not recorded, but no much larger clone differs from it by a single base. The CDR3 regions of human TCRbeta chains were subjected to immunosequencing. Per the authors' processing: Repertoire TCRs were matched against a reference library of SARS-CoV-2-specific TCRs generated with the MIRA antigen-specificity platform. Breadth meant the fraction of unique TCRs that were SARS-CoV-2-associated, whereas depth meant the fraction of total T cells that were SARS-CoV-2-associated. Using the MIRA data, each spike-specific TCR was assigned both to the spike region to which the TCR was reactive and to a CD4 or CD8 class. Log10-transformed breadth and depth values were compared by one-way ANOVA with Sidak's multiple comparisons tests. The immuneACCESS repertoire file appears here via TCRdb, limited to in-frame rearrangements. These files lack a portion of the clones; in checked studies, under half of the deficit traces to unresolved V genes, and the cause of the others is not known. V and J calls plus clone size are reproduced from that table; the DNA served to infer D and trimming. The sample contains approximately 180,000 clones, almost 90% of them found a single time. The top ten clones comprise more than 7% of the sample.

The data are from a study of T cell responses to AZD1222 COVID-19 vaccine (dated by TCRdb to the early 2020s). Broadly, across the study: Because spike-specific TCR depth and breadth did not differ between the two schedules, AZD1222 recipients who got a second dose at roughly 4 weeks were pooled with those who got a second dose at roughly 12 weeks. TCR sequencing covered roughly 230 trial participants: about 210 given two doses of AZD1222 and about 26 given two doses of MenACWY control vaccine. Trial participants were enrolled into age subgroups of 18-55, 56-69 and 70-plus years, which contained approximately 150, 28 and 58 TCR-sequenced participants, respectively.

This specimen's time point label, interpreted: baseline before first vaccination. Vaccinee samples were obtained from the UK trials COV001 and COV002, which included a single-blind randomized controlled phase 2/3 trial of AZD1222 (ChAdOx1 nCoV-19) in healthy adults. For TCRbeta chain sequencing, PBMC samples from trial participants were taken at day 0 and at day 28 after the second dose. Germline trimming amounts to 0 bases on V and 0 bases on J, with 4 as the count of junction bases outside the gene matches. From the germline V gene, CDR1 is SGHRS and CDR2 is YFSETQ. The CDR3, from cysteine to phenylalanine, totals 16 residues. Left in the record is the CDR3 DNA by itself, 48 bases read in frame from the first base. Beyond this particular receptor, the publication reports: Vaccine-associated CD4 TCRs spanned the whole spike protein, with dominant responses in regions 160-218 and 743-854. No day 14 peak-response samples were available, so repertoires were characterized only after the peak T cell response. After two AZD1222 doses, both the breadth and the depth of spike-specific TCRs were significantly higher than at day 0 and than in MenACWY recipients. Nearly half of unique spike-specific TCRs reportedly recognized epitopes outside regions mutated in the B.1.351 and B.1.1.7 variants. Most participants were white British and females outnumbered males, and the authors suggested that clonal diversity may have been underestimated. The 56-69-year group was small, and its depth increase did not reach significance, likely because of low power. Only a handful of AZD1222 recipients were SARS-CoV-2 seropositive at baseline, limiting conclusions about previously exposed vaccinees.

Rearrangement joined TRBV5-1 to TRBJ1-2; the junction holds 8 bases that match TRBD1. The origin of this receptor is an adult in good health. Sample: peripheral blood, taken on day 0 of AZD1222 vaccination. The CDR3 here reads CASSLEGTGANYGYTF. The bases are TGCGCCAGCAGCTTGGAAGGGACAGGAGCTAACTATGGCTACACCTTC.